This T cell receptor beta chain appears in the sequencing data of a study of regulatory T cells in long-lasting Graves disease. This clonotype occurred many times. Its target is not known. The CDR3 contains 14 residues. Germline assignment: CDR1 SGHTA and CDR2 FQGNSA. The germline V and J ends were trimmed by 3 bases and 0 bases, with 9 bases remaining between them. Described time point: persistent/refractory GD, antithyroid drugs over 5 years with positive TRAb. PBMC-extracted RNA yielded the TCR library. Patients came through an endocrinology department, and that department was in Xi'an, China. Findings of the study overall: The persistent group shared 2,500 to 3,000 public clonotypes, more than the approximately 930 shared by new patients.

The authors built TCR beta libraries using iRepertoire HTBI primers and Arm-PCR of CDR3 regions. TCRdb passed the multiplex PCR reads through MiXCR, listing each CDR3 protein once. The profile shows about 470,000 distinct CDR3 sequences, roughly 20% of them singletons. The chain couples TRBV7-2 to TRBJ2-7; TRBD1 might be the D (5 bases). The specimen was peripheral blood mononuclear cells (PBMCs), collected when the disease was refractory, from a patient treated with antithyroid drugs. The TCR originated in a female donor with Graves disease. DNA of the CDR3: TGTGCCAGCAGCTTGCAGGGTAGCTCCTACGAGCAGTACTTC. Translating it yields CASSLQGSSYEQYF.